This T cell receptor beta chain was documented in a study of blood T cell repertoires in COVID-19. This CDR3 is 17 amino acids long. Germline V gene sequence: CDR1 LNHNV, CDR2 YYDKDF (reference sequence). After removal of 0 bases from V and 4 bases from J, the junction contained 8 bases not matched to a gene. This clone was found once. Sequencing was performed with immunoSEQ multiplex PCR; in TCRdb, only in-frame clones are kept and a portion is missing. This sample has 250,000 to 300,000 clones, with more than 75% found just once. Sequenced material: PBMCs or T cells enriched from blood (not recorded which). The TCR sequence derives from a man aged 18 to 29 who had recovered from COVID-19. The V and J genes are TRBV15 and TRBJ2-2; 7 bases agree with TRBD2. The CDR3 coding sequence is TGTGCCACCAGCAGAGATTTTGCGGGAGCGGGCACCGGGGAGCTGTTTTTT. It is translated as CATSRDFAGAGTGELFF. Together with reference TRBV15 and TRBJ2-2, the CDR3 gives the full variable domain: DAMVIQNPRYQVTQFGKPVTLSCSQTLNHNVMYWYQQKSSQAPKLLFHYYDKDFNNEADTPDNFQSRRPNTSFCFLDIRSPGLGDTAMYLCATSRDFAGAGTGELFFGEGSRLTVL.